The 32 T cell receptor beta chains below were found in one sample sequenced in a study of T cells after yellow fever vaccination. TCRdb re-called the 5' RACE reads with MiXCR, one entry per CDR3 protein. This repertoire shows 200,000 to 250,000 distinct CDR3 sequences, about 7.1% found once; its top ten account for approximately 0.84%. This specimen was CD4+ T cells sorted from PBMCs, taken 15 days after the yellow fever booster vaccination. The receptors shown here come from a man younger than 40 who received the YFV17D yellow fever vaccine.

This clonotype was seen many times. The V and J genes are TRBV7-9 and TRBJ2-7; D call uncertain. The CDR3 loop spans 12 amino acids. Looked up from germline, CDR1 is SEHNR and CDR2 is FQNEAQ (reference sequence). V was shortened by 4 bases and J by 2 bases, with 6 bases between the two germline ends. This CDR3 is CASSYFPYEQYF. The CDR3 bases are TGTGCCAGCAGCTATTTTCCCTACGAGCAGTACTTC. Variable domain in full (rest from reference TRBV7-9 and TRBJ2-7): DTGVSQNPRHKITKRGQNVTFRCDPISEHNRLYWYRQTLGQGPEFLTYFQNEAQLEKSRLLSDRFSAERPKGSFSTLEIQRTEQGDSAMYLCASSYFPYEQYFGPGTRLTVT.

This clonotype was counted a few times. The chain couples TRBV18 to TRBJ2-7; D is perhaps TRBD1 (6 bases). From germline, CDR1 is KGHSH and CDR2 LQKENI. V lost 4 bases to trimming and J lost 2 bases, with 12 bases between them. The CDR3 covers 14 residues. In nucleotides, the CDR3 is TGTGCCAGCTCACAATCACAGGGTCCCTACGAGCAGTACTTC. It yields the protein CASSQSQGPYEQYF.

CDR3 region: CASSLGGREQYF. The CDR3 DNA is TGTGCCAGCAGCTTAGGGGGTCGCGAGCAGTACTTC. The V gene is TRBV7-2, the J gene TRBJ2-7; D ambiguous. The CDR3 totals 12 residues. Germline CDR1 reads SGHTA; CDR2 reads FQGNSA. V was cut by 1 base and J by 6 bases, with 7 bases left in between. Looking up the rest from reference TRBV7-2 and TRBJ2-7 gives the full variable domain: GAGVSQSPSNKVTEKGKDVELRCDPISGHTALYWYRQSLGQGLEFLIYFQGNSAPDKSGLPSDRFSAERTGGSVSTLTIQRTQQEDSAVYLCASSLGGREQYFGPGTRLTVT.

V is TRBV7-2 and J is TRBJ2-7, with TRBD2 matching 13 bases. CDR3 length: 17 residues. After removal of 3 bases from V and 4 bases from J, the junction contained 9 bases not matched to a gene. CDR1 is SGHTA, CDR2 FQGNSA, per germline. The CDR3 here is CASSFPGLAGKAYEQYF. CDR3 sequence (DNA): TGTGCCAGCAGCTTCCCGGGACTAGCGGGAAAAGCTTACGAGCAGTACTTC.

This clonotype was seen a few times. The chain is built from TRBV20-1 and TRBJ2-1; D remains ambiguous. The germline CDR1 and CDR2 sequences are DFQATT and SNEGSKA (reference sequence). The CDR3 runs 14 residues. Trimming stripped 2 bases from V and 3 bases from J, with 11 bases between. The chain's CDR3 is CSARPQGYYNEQFF. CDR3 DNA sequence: TGCAGTGCTAGACCCCAAGGGTACTACAATGAGCAGTTCTTC.

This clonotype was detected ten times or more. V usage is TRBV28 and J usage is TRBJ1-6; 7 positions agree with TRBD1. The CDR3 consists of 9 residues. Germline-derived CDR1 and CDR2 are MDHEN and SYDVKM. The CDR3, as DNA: TGTACAGGGGTTTCACCCCTCCACTTT. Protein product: CTGVSPLHF.

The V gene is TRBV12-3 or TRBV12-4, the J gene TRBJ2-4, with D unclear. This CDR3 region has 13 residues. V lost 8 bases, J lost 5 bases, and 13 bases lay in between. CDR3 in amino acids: CASESRSQNIQYF. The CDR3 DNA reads TGTGCCAGCGAGAGCCGATCCCAAAACATTCAGTACTTC.

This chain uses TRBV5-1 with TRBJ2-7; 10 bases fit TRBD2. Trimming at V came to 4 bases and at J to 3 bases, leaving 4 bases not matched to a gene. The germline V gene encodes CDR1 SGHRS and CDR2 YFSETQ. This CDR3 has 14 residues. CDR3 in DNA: TGCGCCAGCAGCCCGACTAGCGGGTTCTACGAGCAGTACTTC. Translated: CASSPTSGFYEQYF.

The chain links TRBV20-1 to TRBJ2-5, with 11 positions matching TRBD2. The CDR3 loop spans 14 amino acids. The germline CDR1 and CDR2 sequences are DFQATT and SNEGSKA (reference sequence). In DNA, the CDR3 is TGCGCCCGCCGAAGACTAGCGGGATCAGAGACCCAGTACTTC. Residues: CARRRLAGSETQYF.

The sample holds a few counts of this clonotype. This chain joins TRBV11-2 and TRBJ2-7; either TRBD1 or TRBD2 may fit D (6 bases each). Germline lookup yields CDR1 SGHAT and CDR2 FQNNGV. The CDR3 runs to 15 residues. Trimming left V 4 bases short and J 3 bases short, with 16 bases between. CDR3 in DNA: TGTGCCAGCAGCTCCTGGGACAAGGGGGGCTACGAGCAGTACTTC. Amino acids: CASSSWDKGGYEQYF.

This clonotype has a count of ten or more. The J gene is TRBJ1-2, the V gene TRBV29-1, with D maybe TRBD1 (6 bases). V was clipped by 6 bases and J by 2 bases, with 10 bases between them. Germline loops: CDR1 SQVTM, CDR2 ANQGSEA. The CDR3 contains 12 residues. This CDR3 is CSVSTGNYGYTF. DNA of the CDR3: TGCAGCGTATCCACAGGGAACTATGGCTACACCTTC.

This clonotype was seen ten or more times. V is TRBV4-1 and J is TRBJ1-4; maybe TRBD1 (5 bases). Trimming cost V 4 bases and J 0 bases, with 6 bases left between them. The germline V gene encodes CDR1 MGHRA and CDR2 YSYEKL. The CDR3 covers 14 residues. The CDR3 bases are TGCGCCAGCAGCCCGGGGGCAACTAATGAAAAACTGTTTTTT. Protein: CASSPGATNEKLFF.

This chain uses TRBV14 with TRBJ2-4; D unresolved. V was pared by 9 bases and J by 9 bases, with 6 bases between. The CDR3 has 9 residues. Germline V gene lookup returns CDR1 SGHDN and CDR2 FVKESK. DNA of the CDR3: TGTGCCAGGGGAACCATTCAGTACTTC. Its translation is CARGTIQYF.

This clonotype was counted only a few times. CDR3 DNA sequence: TGCGCCAGCAGCTTGTACGCGTCAGGGGAGCAGTTCTTC. Encoded protein: CASSLYASGEQFF. The chain uses TRBV5-1 and TRBJ2-1; D may be TRBD1 (5 bases). Trimming took 1 base from V and 10 from J, leaving 12 bases between them. Per germline, CDR1 SGHRS and CDR2 YFSETQ. The CDR3 is 13 amino acids.

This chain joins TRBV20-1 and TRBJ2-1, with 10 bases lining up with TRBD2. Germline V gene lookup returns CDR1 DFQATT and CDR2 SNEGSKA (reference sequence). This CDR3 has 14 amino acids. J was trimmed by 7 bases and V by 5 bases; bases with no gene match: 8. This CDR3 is CSARRLAGGNEQFF. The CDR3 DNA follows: TGCAGTGCTCGCCGACTAGCGGGTGGGAATGAGCAGTTCTTC.

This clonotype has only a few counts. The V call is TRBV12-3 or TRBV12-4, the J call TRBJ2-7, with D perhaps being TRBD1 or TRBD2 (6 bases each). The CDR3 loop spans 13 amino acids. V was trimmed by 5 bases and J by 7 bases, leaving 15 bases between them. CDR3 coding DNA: TGTGCCAGCAGTGCTGCAGGGGCGGGGGAGCAGTACTTC. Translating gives CASSAAGAGEQYF.

The CDR3 spells CASSQDGLAGVGGEQFF. CDR3 DNA sequence: TGCGCCAGCAGCCAAGACGGACTAGCGGGAGTAGGGGGTGAGCAGTTCTTC. The V and J genes are TRBV4-3 and TRBJ2-1, with 13 bases lining up with TRBD2. Germline V gene lookup returns CDR1 LGHNA and CDR2 YSLEER. The CDR3 covers 17 residues. After removal of 0 bases from V and 9 bases from J, the junction contained 8 bases not matched to a gene.

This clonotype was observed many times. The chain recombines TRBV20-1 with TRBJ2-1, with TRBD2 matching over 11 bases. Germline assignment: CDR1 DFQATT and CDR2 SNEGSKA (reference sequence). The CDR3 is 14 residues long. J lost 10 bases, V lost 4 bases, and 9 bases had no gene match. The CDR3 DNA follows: TGCAGTGCTACGACTAGCGGGAAGTTGGGGGAGCAGTTCTTC. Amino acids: CSATTSGKLGEQFF.

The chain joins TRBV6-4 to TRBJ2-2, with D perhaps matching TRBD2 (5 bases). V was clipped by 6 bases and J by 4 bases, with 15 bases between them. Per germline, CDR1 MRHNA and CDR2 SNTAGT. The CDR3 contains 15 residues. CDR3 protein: CASSRTIGVTGELFF. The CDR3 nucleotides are TGTGCCAGCAGCCGGACGATCGGGGTCACCGGGGAGCTGTTTTTT.

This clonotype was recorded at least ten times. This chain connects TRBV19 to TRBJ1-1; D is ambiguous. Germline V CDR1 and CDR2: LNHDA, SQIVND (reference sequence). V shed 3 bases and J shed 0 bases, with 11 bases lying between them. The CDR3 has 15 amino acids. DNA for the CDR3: TGTGCCAGTAGTATCTCCCGGCGCATGAACACTGAAGCTTTCTTT. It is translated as CASSISRRMNTEAFF.

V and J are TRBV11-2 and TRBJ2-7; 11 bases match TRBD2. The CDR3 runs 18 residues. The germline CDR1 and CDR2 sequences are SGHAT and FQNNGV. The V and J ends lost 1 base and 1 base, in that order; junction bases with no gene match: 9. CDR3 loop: CASSLVGGGTSGSYEQYF. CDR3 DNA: TGTGCCAGCAGCTTAGTTGGCGGTGGGACTAGCGGTTCCTACGAGCAGTACTTC.

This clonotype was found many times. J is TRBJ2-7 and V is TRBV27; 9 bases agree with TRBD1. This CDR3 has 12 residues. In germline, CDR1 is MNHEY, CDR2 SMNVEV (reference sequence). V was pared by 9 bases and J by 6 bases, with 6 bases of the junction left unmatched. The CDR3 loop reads CASGGQGLEQYF. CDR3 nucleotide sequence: TGTGCCAGTGGGGGACAGGGCCTCGAGCAGTACTTC.

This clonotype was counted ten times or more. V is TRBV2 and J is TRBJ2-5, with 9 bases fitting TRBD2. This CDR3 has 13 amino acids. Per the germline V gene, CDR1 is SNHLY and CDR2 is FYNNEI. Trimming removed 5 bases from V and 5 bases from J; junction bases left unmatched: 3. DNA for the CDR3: TGTGCCAGCAGTAGGACTAGCGTTGAGACCCAGTACTTC. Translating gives CASSRTSVETQYF.

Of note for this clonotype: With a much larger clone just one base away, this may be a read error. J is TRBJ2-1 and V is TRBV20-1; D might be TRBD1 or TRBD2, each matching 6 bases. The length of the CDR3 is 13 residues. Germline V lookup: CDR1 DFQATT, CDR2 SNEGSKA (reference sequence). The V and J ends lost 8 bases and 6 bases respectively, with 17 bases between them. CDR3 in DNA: TGCAGTCTGTTGGGGGCGGGAAGCAATGAGCAGTTCTTC. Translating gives CSLLGAGSNEQFF.

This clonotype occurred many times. CDR3 protein: CASSLILSDSPLHF. CDR3 coding DNA: TGTGCCAGCAGCTTAATTCTATCGGATTCACCCCTCCACTTT. V usage is TRBV7-2 and J usage is TRBJ1-6; no definite D call. This CDR3 contains 14 residues. From germline, CDR1 is SGHTA and CDR2 FQGNSA. V lost 2 bases to trimming and J lost 8 bases, with 10 bases between them.

The CDR3, as DNA: TGTGCCAGCAGTTTAGACGGGACATCCGTGGAGACCCAGTACTTC. It encodes CASSLDGTSVETQYF. V gene TRBV12-3 or TRBV12-4 combines with J gene TRBJ2-5, with D maybe TRBD1 (6 bases). Trimming removed 1 base from V and 5 bases from J, with 14 bases in between. The CDR3 runs to 15 residues.

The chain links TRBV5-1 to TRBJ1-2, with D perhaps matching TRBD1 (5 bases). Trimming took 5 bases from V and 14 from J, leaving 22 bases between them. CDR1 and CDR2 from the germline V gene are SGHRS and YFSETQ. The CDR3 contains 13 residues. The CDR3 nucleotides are TGCGCCAGCAGACCCCAGGACAACTCGCTCTTTACCTTC. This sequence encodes CASRPQDNSLFTF.

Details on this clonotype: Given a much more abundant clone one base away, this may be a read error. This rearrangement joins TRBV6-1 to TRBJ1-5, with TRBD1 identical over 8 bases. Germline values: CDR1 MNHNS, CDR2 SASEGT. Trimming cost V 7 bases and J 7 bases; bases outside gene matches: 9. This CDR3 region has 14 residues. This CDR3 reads CASTRTGDRQPQHF. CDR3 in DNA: TGTGCCAGCACTCGAACAGGGGACAGGCAGCCCCAGCATTTT.

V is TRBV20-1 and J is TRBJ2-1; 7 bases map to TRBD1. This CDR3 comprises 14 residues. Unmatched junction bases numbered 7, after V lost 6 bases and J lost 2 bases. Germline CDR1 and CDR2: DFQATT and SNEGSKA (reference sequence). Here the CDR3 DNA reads TGCAGTGCGGGTGACAGGGCCCCCTACAATGAGCAGTTCTTC. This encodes CSAGDRAPYNEQFF.

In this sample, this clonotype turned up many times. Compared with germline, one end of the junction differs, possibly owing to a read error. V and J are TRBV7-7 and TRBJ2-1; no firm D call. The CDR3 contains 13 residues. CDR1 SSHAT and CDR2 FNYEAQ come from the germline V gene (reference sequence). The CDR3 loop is CASSFSSYNEQFF. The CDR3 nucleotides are TGTGCTAGCAGCTTCTCCTCCTACAATGAGCAGTTCTTC.

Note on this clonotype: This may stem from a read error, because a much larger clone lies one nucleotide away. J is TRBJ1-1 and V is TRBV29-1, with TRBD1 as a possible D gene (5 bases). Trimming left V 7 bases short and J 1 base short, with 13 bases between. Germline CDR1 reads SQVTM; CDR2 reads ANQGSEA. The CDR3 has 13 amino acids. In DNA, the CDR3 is TGCAGCGAGGGGATGAAGGGGAACACTGAAGCTTTCTTT. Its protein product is CSEGMKGNTEAFF.

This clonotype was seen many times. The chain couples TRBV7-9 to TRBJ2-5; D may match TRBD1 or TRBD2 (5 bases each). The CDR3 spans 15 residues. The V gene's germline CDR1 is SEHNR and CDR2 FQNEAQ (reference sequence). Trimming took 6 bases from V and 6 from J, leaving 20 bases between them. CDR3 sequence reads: CASSQWGSSSQTQYF. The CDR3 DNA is TGTGCCAGCAGTCAATGGGGGTCTAGTAGCCAGACCCAGTACTTC.